This is a list of T cell receptor beta chains from one sample in a study of CXCR3-negative and CXCR3-positive naive CD8 T cells. Using the 5' RACE reads, TCRdb records one entry per CDR3 protein without DNA. Its table records about 40,000 distinct CDR3 sequences. Sequencing input: memory CD8+ T cells from blood. Receptors originate from a human donor in good health. Some clones in this sample may be carry-over from other donors' samples. Each CDR3 is given with its conserved first and last residue. Clone size is shown for a subset of rows, as once, few, many or a class of expanded clone.

NA,TRBJ2-2,TRBV12-3/TRBV12-4,CASSFPGLAVENTGELFF
NA,TRBJ1-1,TRBV27,CASSYQGPNTEAFF
NA,TRBJ2-3,TRBV4-2,CASSVGGTNTDTQYF
NA,TRBJ2-1,TRBV29-1,CSIGGIYNEQFF
NA,TRBJ2-7,TRBV5-6,CASSLEDSYEQYF
NA,TRBJ2-2,TRBV6-2/TRBV6-3,CASSSVRELFF
NA,TRBJ2-1,TRBV9,CASSVEGVGYNEQFF
NA,TRBJ2-1,TRBV30,CAWRTPSYNEQFF
NA,TRBJ1-3,TRBV4-3,CASSQVAISSGNTIYF
NA,TRBJ2-2,TRBV29-1,CSVSMPNTGELFF
NA,TRBJ2-7,TRBV7-9,CASSLTSGPYEQYF
NA,TRBJ2-7,TRBV6-2/TRBV6-3,CASSYAREQYF
NA,TRBJ1-2,TRBV24-1,CATSDETGRNGYTF
NA,TRBJ2-3,TRBV6-4,CASSAGEEGGETQYF
NA,TRBJ2-1,TRBV4-1,CASSQAGGDYNEQFF
NA,TRBJ2-3,TRBV7-2,CASSPPWDSSTDTQYF
NA,TRBJ2-3,TRBV7-8,CASSLDGRFTDTQYF
medium-sized,TRBJ2-7,TRBV7-8,CASRLQGAVNYEQYF
NA,TRBJ2-7,TRBV28,CASSRGQGILYEQYF
NA,TRBJ2-7,TRBV6-2/TRBV6-3,CASSYSVSYEQYF
NA,TRBJ2-1,TRBV9,CASSVWSYNEQFF
NA,TRBJ2-7,TRBV7-6,CASSDDRSYEQYF
NA,TRBJ2-2,TRBV29-1,CSVTGGAGDTGELFF
NA,TRBJ1-2,TRBV4-3,CASSQAPQGAPYGYTF
NA,TRBJ2-7,TRBV29-1,CSVEDTSEQYF
NA,TRBJ2-2,TRBV4-1,CASSQTNTGELFF
NA,TRBJ2-7,TRBV10-3,CAISESVDGSYEQYF
NA,TRBJ2-1,TRBV12-3/TRBV12-4,CASSLVTGEAFF
NA,TRBJ2-3,TRBV29-1,CSVWYSDPTDTQYF
NA,TRBJ2-7,TRBV2,CASSVGSRGYEQYF
NA,TRBJ1-2,TRBV29-1,CSVEGNHDGYTF
NA,TRBJ2-7,TRBV12-3/TRBV12-4,CASRSRSGAPYEQYF
NA,TRBJ2-7,TRBV6-2/TRBV6-3,CASSYGGPSYEQYF
NA,TRBJ2-7,TRBV7-2,CASSPDPSYEQYF
NA,TRBJ2-2,TRBV7-9,CASRLGPLANTGELFF
NA,TRBJ1-3,TRBV12-3/TRBV12-4,CASSFPGEAGNTIYF
NA,TRBJ2-3,TRBV21-1,CASSTSTGISDTQYF
NA,TRBJ1-1,TRBV5-1,CASRPTGGYTEAFF
NA,TRBJ2-3,TRBV12-3/TRBV12-4,CASSFFEGTDTQYF
NA,TRBJ2-1,TRBV29-1,CSVDWLGYNEQFF
NA,TRBJ2-5,TRBV14,CASSQSLLGTQETQYF
NA,TRBJ2-5,TRBV12-3/TRBV12-4,CASSLALYQETQYF
NA,TRBJ2-5,TRBV29-1,CSVSPGAGETQYF
NA,TRBJ2-5,TRBV2,CASRDQTGVFVETQYF
NA,TRBJ2-7,TRBV29-1,CSVEAGERYEQYF
NA,TRBJ2-7,TRBV5-1,CASSLARTSGTYEQYF